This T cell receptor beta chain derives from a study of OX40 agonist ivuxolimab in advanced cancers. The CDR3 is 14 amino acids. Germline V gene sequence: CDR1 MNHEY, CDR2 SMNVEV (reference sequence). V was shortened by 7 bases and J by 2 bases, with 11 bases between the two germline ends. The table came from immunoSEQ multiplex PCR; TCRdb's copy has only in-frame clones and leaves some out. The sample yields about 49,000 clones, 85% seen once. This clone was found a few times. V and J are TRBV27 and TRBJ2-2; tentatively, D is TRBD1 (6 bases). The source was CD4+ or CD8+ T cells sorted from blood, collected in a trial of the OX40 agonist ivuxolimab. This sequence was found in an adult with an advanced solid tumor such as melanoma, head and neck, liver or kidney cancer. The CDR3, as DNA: TGTGCCAGCACTGCGGACAGAAACACCGGGGAGCTGTTTTTT. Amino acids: CASTADRNTGELFF.